These 27 T cell receptor beta chains were sequenced from one sample in a study of shared clonotypes between healthy human individuals (dated by TCRdb to 2019 to 2021). Receptors were amplified or captured by the immunoSEQ multiplex PCR assay. The table was pulled from immuneACCESS by TCRdb, which kept in-frame rearrangements only. Such tables lose some clones; where checked, under half of the loss comes from unresolved V genes, and the rest has no known cause. Counted in this sample were about 460,000 clones; 77% of them appeared once. The ten largest clones represent 9.5% to 15% of the sample. Sequencing input: PBMCs. Receptors were obtained from a woman aged 40 to 50 in good health. Some clones in this sample may be carry-over from other donors' samples.

The chain employs TRBV5-1 and TRBJ2-3; 10 bases map to TRBD2. CDR3 length equals 15 residues. J was trimmed by 5 bases and V by 1 base; bases with no gene match: 4. The V gene's germline CDR1 is SGHRS and CDR2 YFSETQ. The CDR3 DNA reads TGCGCCAGCAGCTTGACCGGGACTAGCGAAGATACGCAGTATTTT. This codes for CASSLTGTSEDTQYF.

This clone was observed at least ten times. Other DNA sequences from this sample encode an identical CDR3 as well. The rearrangement uses TRBV20-1 and TRBJ2-5, with a possible D match to TRBD1 (5 bases). Germline V lookup: CDR1 DFQATT, CDR2 SNEGSKA (reference sequence). This CDR3 region has 11 residues. V gave up 4 bases and J gave up 5 bases, with 8 bases separating them. The CDR3 DNA reads TGCAGTGCTACAGCAGGGGAGACCCAGTACTTC. The encoded protein is CSATAGETQYF.

V is TRBV12-2 and J is TRBJ2-3; TRBD2 reflects the table's D call only, with no check against the DNA. TRBV12-2 is an annotated pseudogene. The CDR3 consists of 16 residues. CDR3: CASSPFSGRAQDTQYF. DNA for the CDR3: TGTGCCAGCAGCCCATTTAGCGGGAGGGCCCAAGATACGCAGTATTTT.

This clone occurred once. V is TRBV5-3 and J is TRBJ2-7; 7 bases are shared with TRBD2. TRBV5-3 is given ORF status, its function remaining uncertain. This CDR3 spans 19 amino acids. Trimming cost V 4 bases and J 0 bases; bases outside gene matches: 19. The CDR3 loop is CARSLPSQAACGSSYEQYF. CDR3 nucleotides: TGTGCCAGAAGCCTTCCCTCCCAAGCAGCTTGCGGGAGCTCCTACGAGCAGTACTTC.

A word on this clone: A far larger clone is a single base away, which makes a read error likely. This sample also contains other DNA sequences that code for the same CDR3. CDR3 in amino acids: CASSQGVARGYAFF. The CDR3 DNA reads as TGTGCCAGCAGCCAAGGTGTCGCCAGGGGGTATGCGTTCTTT. J is TRBJ1-1 and V is TRBV14, with 7 positions matching TRBD1. With 1 base clipped from V and 14 bases from J, the junction kept 13 bases outside the gene matches. The CDR3 runs 14 residues. Germline CDR1 reads SGHDN; CDR2 reads FVKESK. The full variable domain, its missing parts supplied by reference TRBV14 and TRBJ1-1, is EAGVTQFPSHSVIEKGQTVTLRCDPISGHDNLYWYRRVMGKEIKFLLHFVKESKQDESGMPNNRFLAERTGGTYSTLKVQPAELEDSGVYFCASSQGVARGYAFFGQGTRLTVV.

The sample holds many counts of this clone. The sample contains more than one DNA sequence encoding this CDR3. The gene calls are TRBV27 and TRBJ2-7; no reliable D call. The CDR3 has 13 residues. Germline assignment: CDR1 MNHEY and CDR2 SMNVEV (reference sequence). V was shortened by 6 bases and J by 2 bases, with 11 bases between the two germline ends. CDR3 bases: TGTGCCAGCAGCCCGGGCTCCACCTACGAGCAGTACTTC. This translates into CASSPGSTYEQYF.

Points on this clone: This specimen includes other DNA sequences encoding the same CDR3. This chain links TRBV7-2 with TRBJ1-4, with D tentatively TRBD1 (5 bases). The CDR3 sequence is 15 residues long. V lost 1 base, J lost 7 bases, and 13 bases lay in between. Germline V gene sequence: CDR1 SGHTA, CDR2 FQGNSA. The CDR3 nucleotides read TGTGCCAGCAGCTTAGAGGGTCAGGGTGGTGAAAAACTGTTTTTT. The encoded protein is CASSLEGQGGEKLFF.

The rearrangement uses TRBV6-6 and TRBJ2-2; TRBD2 matches 7 bases. Per germline, CDR1 MNHNY and CDR2 SVGAGI (reference sequence). Unmatched junction bases numbered 5, after V lost 1 base and J lost 6 bases. The CDR3 runs 15 residues. CDR3 residues: CASSYLGGAAGELFF. The CDR3 DNA reads TGTGCCAGCAGTTACTTGGGAGGGGCGGCCGGGGAGCTGTTTTTT.

The chain is built from TRBV29-1 and TRBJ2-2; 9 nucleotides agree with TRBD1. The germline gives CDR1 SQVTM, CDR2 ANQGSEA. CDR3 length: 14 amino acids. Trimming took 6 bases from V and 3 from J; bases not matched to a gene: 5. The DNA of the CDR3 is TGCAGCGTCCGGGACAGGGAGTACACCGGGGAGCTGTTTTTT. Protein sequence: CSVRDREYTGELFF.

The V gene is TRBV7-9, the J gene TRBJ1-2; 9 bases are a match to TRBD1. J was trimmed by 7 bases and V by 5 bases; bases with no gene match: 11. Looked up from germline, CDR1 is SEHNR and CDR2 is FQNEAQ (reference sequence). CDR3 length: 15 amino acids. CDR3 coding DNA: TGTGCCAGCAGCACCCGGACAGGGGCGGCCAGTGGCTACACCTTC. This gives the protein CASSTRTGAASGYTF.

Notes on this clone: A much larger clone lies one base from this, so it may be a read error. V and J are TRBV5-4 and TRBJ2-1; 8 bases are a match to TRBD2. Germline V gene data show CDR1 as SGHNT and CDR2 as YYREEE (reference sequence). The CDR3 loop spans 16 amino acids. The DNA for the CDR3 is TGTGTCAGCAGCCGACGGCTAGCGGGCGGGATTAATGAGCAGTTCTTC. Translation gives CVSSRRLAGGINEQFF.

The chain combines TRBV5-1 with TRBJ2-7, with D hard to call. Germline CDR1 SGHRS, CDR2 YFSETQ. V was trimmed by 1 base and J by 1 base, leaving 6 bases between them. This CDR3 is 13 amino acids long. The CDR3 DNA reads as TGCGCCAGCAGCTTGAGACCATCCTACGAGCAGTACTTC. Translating it yields CASSLRPSYEQYF.

With respect to this clone: A far more abundant clone sits one base away, making this likely a read error. The rearrangement uses TRBV30 and TRBJ1-1, with a possible D match to TRBD1 (5 bases). CDR1 GTSNPN and CDR2 SVGIG come from the germline V gene (reference sequence). The V end was cut by 3 bases, the J end by 1 base, with 12 bases between. The CDR3 contains 14 residues. The CDR3: CAWRDRDWNTEAFF. The CDR3 DNA sequence: TGTGCCTGGAGGGACCGGGACTGGAACACTGAAGCTTTCTTT.

The rearrangement uses TRBV7-2 and TRBJ2-1; D is perhaps TRBD2 (5 bases). Germline V gene lookup returns CDR1 SGHTA and CDR2 FQGNSA. Trimming left V 9 bases short and J 10 bases short, with 13 bases between. This CDR3 comprises 11 residues. CDR3 sequence reads: CASQLGWEQFF. CDR3 coding DNA: TGTGCCAGTCAACTAGGATGGGAGCAGTTCTTC. Variable domain in full (rest from reference TRBV7-2 and TRBJ2-1): GAGVSQSPSNKVTEKGKDVELRCDPISGHTALYWYRQSLGQGLEFLIYFQGNSAPDKSGLPSDRFSAERTGGSVSTLTIQRTQQEDSAVYLCASQLGWEQFFGPGTRLTVL.

With regard to this clone: One base separates it from a far larger clone, so it is likely a read error. The V and J genes are TRBV29-1 and TRBJ2-7; D may match TRBD1 or TRBD2 (6 bases each). This CDR3 comprises 14 residues. Germline CDR1 is SQVTM and CDR2 is ANQGSEA. Here the CDR3 reads CGVGAGREPYEQYF. The CDR3 DNA is TGCGGCGTGGGGGCTGGGCGGGAACCCTACGAGCAGTACTTC.

The CDR3 spells CASSQAPGTNEKLFF. The CDR3, as DNA: TGCGCCAGCAGCCAAGCCCCCGGGACTAATGAAAAACTGTTTTTT. The rearrangement joins TRBV4-1 to TRBJ1-4; D call uncertain. V gave up 1 base and J gave up 2 bases, with 8 bases separating them. The CDR3 is 15 amino acids. In germline, CDR1 is MGHRA, CDR2 YSYEKL.

In regard to this clone: A far bigger clonotype differs at one base, so this is likely a read error. The gene calls are TRBV4-2 and TRBJ1-4; 10 positions agree with TRBD1. The CDR3 has 16 residues. The ends lost 3 bases at V and 7 bases at J; junction bases unmatched: 8. Germline V gene lookup returns CDR1 LGHNA and CDR2 YNFKEQ. CDR3 residues: CASSHGQGQGFEKLFF. CDR3 in DNA: TGTGCCAGCAGCCATGGCCAGGGACAGGGGTTTGAAAAACTGTTTTTT.

The chain joins TRBV5-8 to TRBJ1-1; tentatively, D is TRBD1 (6 bases). The CDR3 spans 15 residues. Germline-derived CDR1 and CDR2 are SGHTS and YDEGEE. Trimming took 4 bases from V and 1 from J, leaving 14 bases between them. The CDR3 DNA reads as TGTGCCAGCAGCCTTGCTACAGGGACGAACACTGAAGCTTTCTTT. Its translation is CASSLATGTNTEAFF.

This chain uses TRBV6-6 with TRBJ2-1, with TRBD1 matching over 7 bases. The CDR3 sequence is 16 residues long. Germline V CDR1 and CDR2: MNHNY, SVGAGI (reference sequence). J lost 7 bases, V lost 6 bases, and 15 bases had no gene match. CDR3 sequence reads: CASRRQGPAELNEQFF. DNA of the CDR3: TGTGCCAGCAGAAGACAGGGTCCCGCCGAGTTGAATGAGCAGTTCTTC.

V gene TRBV5-6 combines with J gene TRBJ1-5, with 8 bases matching TRBD1. Trimming cost V 1 base and J 7 bases; bases outside gene matches: 1. Looked up from germline, CDR1 is SGHDT and CDR2 is YYEEEE. The CDR3 contains 13 residues. The chain's CDR3 is CASSLQGAQPQHF. CDR3 in DNA: TGTGCCAGCAGCTTGCAGGGGGCGCAGCCCCAGCATTTT.

The chain is built from TRBV28 and TRBJ2-2; weak D call: TRBD1 (5 bases). CDR3 size: 14 residues. The V and J ends lost 7 bases and 4 bases respectively, with 13 bases between them. CDR1 is MDHEN, CDR2 SYDVKM, per germline. Written as DNA, the CDR3 is TGTGCCAGCACCGAAGGCCAGGGCACCGGGGAGCTGTTTTTT. This sequence encodes CASTEGQGTGELFF.

Remarks on this clone: This may arise from a read error, as a much more abundant clone is one base away. J is TRBJ2-5 and V is TRBV7-2; 12 nucleotides agree with TRBD2. The better agreement between TRBJ2-7 and the DNA end casts doubt on the J call. Per the germline V gene, CDR1 is SGHTA and CDR2 is FQGNSA. The CDR3 is 17 residues long. The CDR3 loop is CASGPTRLAGASGEQYF. CDR3 coding DNA: TGTGCCAGCGGCCCTACCCGACTAGCGGGAGCGTCAGGCGAGCAGTACTTC.

This clone was seen more than once but under ten times. The V and J genes are TRBV19 and TRBJ2-1; the D gene is possibly TRBD2 (5 bases). Trimming removed 5 bases at V and 0 bases at J, with 14 bases between. Germline values: CDR1 LNHDA, CDR2 SQIVND (reference sequence). This CDR3 has 16 amino acids. The CDR3 protein is CASSPLGGGSYNEQFF. The CDR3 bases are TGTGCCAGTAGTCCCCTGGGCGGAGGCTCCTACAATGAGCAGTTCTTC.

The genes are TRBV7-6 and TRBJ2-7; D is tentatively TRBD1 or TRBD2 (5 bases each). This CDR3 comprises 14 residues. V lost 0 bases to trimming and J lost 2 bases, with 8 bases between them. Germline V gene data show CDR1 as SGHVS and CDR2 as FNYEAQ. CDR3 loop: CASSLAGDPYEQYF. CDR3 sequence (DNA): TGTGCCAGCAGCTTAGCTGGGGACCCCTACGAGCAGTACTTC.

The V call is TRBV11-2, the J call TRBJ2-7; 11 bases agree with TRBD2. The trim removed 6 bases at V and 0 bases at J, leaving 4 bases unmatched. The CDR3 sequence is 15 residues long. Germline V gene data show CDR1 as SGHAT and CDR2 as FQNNGV. DNA of the CDR3: TGTGCCAGCAGTCATAGCGGGAGGGCCTCCTACGAGCAGTACTTC. It specifies CASSHSGRASYEQYF.

This sequence joins TRBV29-1 and TRBJ2-5; D may match TRBD1 or TRBD2 (5 bases each). The DNA matches TRBJ2-7 better at its end, which makes the J call doubtful. Germline CDR1 and CDR2: SQVTM and ANQGSEA. CDR3 length: 16 amino acids. The CDR3 sequence is CSVDLSIPGRTYEQYF. CDR3 DNA sequence: TGCAGCGTTGACTTATCGATTCCGGGACGAACTTACGAGCAGTACTTC.

This CDR3 is CASTKRLAGSTDTQYF. The CDR3 nucleotides read TGTGCCAGCACCAAAAGACTAGCGGGTAGCACAGATACGCAGTATTTT. The genes are TRBV28 and TRBJ2-3, with TRBD2 matching 10 bases. The length of the CDR3 is 16 residues. The germline CDR1 and CDR2 sequences are MDHEN and SYDVKM. Trimming at V came to 7 bases and at J to 0 bases, leaving 7 bases not matched to a gene.